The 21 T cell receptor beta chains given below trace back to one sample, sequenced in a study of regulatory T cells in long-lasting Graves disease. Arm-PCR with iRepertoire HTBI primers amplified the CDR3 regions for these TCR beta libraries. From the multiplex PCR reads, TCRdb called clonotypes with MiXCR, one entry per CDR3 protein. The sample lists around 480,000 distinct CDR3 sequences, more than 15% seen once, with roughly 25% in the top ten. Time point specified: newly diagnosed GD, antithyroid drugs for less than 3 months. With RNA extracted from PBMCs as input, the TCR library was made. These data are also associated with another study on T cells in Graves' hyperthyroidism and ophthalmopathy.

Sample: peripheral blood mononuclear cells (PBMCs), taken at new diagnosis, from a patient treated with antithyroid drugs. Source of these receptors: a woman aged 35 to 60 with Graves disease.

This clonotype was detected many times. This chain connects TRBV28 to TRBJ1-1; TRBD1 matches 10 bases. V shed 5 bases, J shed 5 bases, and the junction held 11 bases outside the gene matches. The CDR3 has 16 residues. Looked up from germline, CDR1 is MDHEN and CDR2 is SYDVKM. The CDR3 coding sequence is TGTGCCAGCAGTCTCCGACAGGGGGCGGGGTGGACTGAAGCTTTCTTT. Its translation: CASSLRQGAGWTEAFF.

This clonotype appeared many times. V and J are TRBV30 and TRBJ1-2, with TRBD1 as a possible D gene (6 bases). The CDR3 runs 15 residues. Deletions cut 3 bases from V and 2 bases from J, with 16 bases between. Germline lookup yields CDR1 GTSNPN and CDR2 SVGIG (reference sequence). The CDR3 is CAWRPWTDFNYGYTF. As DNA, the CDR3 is TGTGCCTGGAGACCTTGGACAGATTTCAACTATGGCTACACCTTC.

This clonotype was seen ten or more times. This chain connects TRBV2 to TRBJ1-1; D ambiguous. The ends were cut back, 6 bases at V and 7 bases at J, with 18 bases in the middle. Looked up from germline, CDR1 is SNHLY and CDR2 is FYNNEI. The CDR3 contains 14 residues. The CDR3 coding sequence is TGTGCCAGCAGGAAGGATGGGGAGAGATTTGAAGCTTTCTTT. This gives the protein CASRKDGERFEAFF.

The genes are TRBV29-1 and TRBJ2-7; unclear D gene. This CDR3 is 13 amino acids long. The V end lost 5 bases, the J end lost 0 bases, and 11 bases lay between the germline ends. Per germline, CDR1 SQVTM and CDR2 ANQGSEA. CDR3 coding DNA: TGCAGCGTTCTCGACGGCGGCTCCTACGAGCAGTACTTC. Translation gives CSVLDGGSYEQYF.

CDR3 residues: CASSLSPGAKSPLHF. DNA of the CDR3: TGTGCCAGCAGCTTAAGTCCGGGGGCTAAGTCACCCCTCCACTTT. J is TRBJ1-6 and V is TRBV11-2; TRBD1 might be the D (6 bases). Germline V gene data show CDR1 as SGHAT and CDR2 as FQNNGV. This CDR3 region has 15 residues. Trimming shortened V by 2 bases and J by 10 bases, and 15 bases separated the two germline ends. Supplemented by reference TRBV11-2 and TRBJ1-6, the full variable domain reads EAGVAQSPRYKIIEKRQSVAFWCNPISGHATLYWYQQILGQGPKLLIQFQNNGVVDDSQLPKDRFSAERLKGVDSTLKIQPAKLEDSAVYLCASSLSPGAKSPLHFGNGTRLTVT.

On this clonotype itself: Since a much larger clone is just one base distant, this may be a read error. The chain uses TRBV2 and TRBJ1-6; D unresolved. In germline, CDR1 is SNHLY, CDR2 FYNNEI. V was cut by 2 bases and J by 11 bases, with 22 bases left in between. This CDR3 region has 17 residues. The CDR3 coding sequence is TGTGCCAGCAGTGAATACCTCGGACGGCGTCCTCCGGCACCCCTCCACTTT. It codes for CASSEYLGRRPPAPLHF.

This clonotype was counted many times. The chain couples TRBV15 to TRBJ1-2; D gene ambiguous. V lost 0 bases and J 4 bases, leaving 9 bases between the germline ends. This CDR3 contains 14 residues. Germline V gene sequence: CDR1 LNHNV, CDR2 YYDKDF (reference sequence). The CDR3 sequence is CATSREGSSYGYTF. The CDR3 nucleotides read TGTGCCACCAGCAGAGAGGGCAGTAGCTATGGCTACACCTTC.

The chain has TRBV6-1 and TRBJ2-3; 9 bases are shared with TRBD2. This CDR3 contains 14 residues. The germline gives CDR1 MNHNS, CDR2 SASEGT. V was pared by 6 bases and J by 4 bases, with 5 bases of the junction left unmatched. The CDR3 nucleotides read TGTGCCAGCAGCATCGGACTAGCGCCAGATACGCAGTATTTT. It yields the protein CASSIGLAPDTQYF.

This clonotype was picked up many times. In nucleotides, the CDR3 is TGCGCCAGCAGCGTGGGTCAGGGTTCGTCCGAGCAGTACTTC. This encodes CASSVGQGSSEQYF. The chain couples TRBV5-1 to TRBJ2-7; weak D call: TRBD1 (5 bases). The CDR3 is 14 amino acids. Trimming left V 4 bases short and J 6 bases short, with 17 bases between. Germline V CDR1 and CDR2: SGHRS, YFSETQ.

CDR3 loop: CASSLEAYGTEAFF. As DNA, the CDR3 is TGCGCCAGCAGCTTGGAAGCTTATGGGACTGAAGCTTTCTTT. The chain uses TRBV5-1 and TRBJ1-1; no firm D call. CDR3 length: 14 residues. Trimming pared 0 bases from V and 5 bases from J, leaving 11 bases between. Germline CDR1 reads SGHRS; CDR2 reads YFSETQ. Drawing the rest from reference TRBV5-1 and TRBJ1-1, the complete variable domain is KAGVTQTPRYLIKTRGQQVTLSCSPISGHRSVSWYQQTPGQGLQFLFEYFSETQRNKGNFPGRFSGRQFSNSRSEMNVSTLELGDSALYLCASSLEAYGTEAFFGQGTRLTVV.

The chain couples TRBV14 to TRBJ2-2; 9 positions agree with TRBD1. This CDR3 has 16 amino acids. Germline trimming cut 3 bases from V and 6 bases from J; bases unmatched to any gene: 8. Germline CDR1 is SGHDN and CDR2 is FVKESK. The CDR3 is CASSQLGQGFAGELFF. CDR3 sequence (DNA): TGTGCCAGCAGCCAGTTGGGACAGGGATTCGCCGGGGAGCTGTTTTTT. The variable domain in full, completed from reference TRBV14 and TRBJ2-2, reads EAGVTQFPSHSVIEKGQTVTLRCDPISGHDNLYWYRRVMGKEIKFLLHFVKESKQDESGMPNNRFLAERTGGTYSTLKVQPAELEDSGVYFCASSQLGQGFAGELFFGEGSRLTVL.

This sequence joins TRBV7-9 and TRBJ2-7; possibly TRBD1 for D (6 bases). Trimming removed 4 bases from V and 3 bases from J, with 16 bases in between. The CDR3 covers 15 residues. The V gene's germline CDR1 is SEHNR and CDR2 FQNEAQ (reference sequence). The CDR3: CASSYARDNDYEQYF. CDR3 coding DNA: TGTGCCAGCAGCTACGCCCGGGACAATGACTACGAGCAGTACTTC.

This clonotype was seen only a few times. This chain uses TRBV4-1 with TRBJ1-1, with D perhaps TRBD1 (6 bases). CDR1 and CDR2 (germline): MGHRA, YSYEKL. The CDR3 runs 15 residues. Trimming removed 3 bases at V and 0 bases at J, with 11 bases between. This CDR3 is CASSHTRGVNTEAFF. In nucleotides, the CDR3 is TGCGCCAGCAGCCATACGAGGGGGGTGAACACTGAAGCTTTCTTT.

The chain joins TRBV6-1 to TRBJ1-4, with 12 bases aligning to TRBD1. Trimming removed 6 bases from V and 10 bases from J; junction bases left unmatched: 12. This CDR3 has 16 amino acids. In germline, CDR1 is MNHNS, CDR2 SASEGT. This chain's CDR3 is CASRPPTGTGGAKLFF. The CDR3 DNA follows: TGTGCCAGCAGGCCTCCTACCGGGACAGGGGGCGCAAAACTGTTTTTT.

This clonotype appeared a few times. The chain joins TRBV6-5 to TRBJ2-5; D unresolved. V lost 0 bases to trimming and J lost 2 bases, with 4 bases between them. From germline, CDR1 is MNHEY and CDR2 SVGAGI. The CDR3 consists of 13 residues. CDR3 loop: CASSYSHQETQYF. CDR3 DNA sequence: TGTGCCAGCAGTTACTCGCATCAAGAGACCCAGTACTTC.

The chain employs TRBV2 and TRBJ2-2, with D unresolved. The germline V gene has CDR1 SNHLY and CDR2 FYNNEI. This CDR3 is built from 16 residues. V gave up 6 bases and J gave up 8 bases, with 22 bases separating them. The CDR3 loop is CASSAVSQTLTGELFF. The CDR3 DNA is TGTGCCAGCAGCGCAGTCTCACAGACCCTCACTGGGGAGCTGTTTTTT.

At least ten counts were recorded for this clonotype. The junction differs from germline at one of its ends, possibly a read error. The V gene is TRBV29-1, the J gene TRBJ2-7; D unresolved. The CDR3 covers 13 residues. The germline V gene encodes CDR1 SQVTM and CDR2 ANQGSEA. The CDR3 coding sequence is TGCAGCGTGGAAGGGCCGACCTCCTACGAGCAGTACTTC. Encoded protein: CSVEGPTSYEQYF.

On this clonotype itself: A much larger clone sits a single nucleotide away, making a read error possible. The CDR3 DNA sequence: TGTGCCAGCAGTGAAGGACCCACTGAAGCTTTCTTT. Translation gives CASSEGPTEAFF. The chain employs TRBV28 and TRBJ1-1; no firm D call. This CDR3 is 12 amino acids long. Trimming took 5 bases from V and 4 from J, leaving 8 bases between them. Germline V gives CDR1 MDHEN, CDR2 SYDVKM.

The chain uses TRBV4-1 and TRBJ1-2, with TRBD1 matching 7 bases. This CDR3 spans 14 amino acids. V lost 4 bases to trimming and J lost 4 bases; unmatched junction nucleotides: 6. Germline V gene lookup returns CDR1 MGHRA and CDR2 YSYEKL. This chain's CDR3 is CASSRAGQSYGYTF. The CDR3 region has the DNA TGCGCCAGCAGCCGGGCGGGACAGAGCTATGGCTACACCTTC.

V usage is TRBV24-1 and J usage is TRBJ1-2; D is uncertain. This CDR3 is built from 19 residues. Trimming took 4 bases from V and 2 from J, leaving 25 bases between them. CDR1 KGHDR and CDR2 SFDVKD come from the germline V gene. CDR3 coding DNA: TGTGCCACCAGTGACTCCTCGGGTTCGACTGACGGATTAAACTATGGCTACACCTTC. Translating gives CATSDSSGSTDGLNYGYTF.

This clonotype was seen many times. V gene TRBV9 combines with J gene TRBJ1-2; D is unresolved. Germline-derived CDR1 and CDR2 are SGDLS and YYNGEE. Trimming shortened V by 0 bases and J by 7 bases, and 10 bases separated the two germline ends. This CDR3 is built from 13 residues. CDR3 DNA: TGTGCCAGCAGCGTAGATCCAGGTTCTGGCTACACCTTC. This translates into CASSVDPGSGYTF.